This T cell receptor beta chain was obtained from a study of cytomegalovirus exposure and HLA in healthy donors. V gave up 2 bases and J gave up 5 bases; unmatched junction bases: 9. This CDR3 is 15 amino acids long. CDR1 SQVTM and CDR2 ANQGSEA come from the germline V gene. Primers for the PCR totalled 60 Vbeta and 13 Jbeta. The assay was immunoSEQ multiplex PCR, and TCRdb's table has in-frame clones only and misses some. The table includes about 140,000 clones, approximately 82% detected once. Sequencing was carried out using PBMCs. The sequence was obtained from a man aged 35-49 years in good health and CMV-seronegative. The chain is built from TRBV29-1 and TRBJ2-1; 7 nucleotides align to TRBD1. CDR3 protein: CSVEPQDRDDNEQFF. The DNA of the CDR3 is TGCAGCGTTGAACCCCAAGACAGGGACGACAATGAGCAGTTCTTC.